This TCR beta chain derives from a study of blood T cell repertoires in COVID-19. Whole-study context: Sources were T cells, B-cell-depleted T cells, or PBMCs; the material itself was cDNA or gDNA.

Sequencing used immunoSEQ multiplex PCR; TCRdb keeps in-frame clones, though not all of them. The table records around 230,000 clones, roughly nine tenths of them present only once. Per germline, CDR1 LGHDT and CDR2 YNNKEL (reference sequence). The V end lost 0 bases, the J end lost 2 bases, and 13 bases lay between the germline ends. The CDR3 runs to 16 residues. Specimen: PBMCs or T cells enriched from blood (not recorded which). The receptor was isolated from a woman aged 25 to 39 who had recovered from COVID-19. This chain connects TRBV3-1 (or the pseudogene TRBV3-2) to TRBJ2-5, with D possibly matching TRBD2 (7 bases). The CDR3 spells CASSQDRRGLQETQYF. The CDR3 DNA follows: TGTGCCAGCAGCCAAGATAGGCGGGGGCTTCAAGAGACCCAGTACTTC.